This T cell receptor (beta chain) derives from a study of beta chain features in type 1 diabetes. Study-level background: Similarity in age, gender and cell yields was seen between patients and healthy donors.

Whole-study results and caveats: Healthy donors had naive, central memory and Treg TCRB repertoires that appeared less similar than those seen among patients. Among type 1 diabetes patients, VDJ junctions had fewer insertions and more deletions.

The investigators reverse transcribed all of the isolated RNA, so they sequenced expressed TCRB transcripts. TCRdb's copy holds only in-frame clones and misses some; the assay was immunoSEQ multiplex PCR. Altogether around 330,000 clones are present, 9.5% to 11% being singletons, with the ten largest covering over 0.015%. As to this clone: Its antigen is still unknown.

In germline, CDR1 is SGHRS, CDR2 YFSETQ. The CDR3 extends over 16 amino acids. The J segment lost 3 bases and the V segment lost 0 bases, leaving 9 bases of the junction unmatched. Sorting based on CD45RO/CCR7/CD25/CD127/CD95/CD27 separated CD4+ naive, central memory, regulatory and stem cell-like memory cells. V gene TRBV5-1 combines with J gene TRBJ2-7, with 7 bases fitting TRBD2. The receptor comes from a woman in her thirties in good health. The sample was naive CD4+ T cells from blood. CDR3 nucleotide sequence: TGCGCCAGCAGCTTGGATTTGGGGACTACGCTCTACGAGCAGTACTTC. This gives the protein CASSLDLGTTLYEQYF. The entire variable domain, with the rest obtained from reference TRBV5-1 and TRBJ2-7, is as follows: KAGVTQTPRYLIKTRGQQVTLSCSPISGHRSVSWYQQTPGQGLQFLFEYFSETQRNKGNFPGRFSGRQFSNSRSEMNVSTLELGDSALYLCASSLDLGTTLYEQYFGPGTRLTVT.